These 2 T cell receptor beta chains came from one sample sequenced in a study of blood T cell repertoires in COVID-19. TCRdb's copy holds only in-frame clones and misses some; the assay was immunoSEQ multiplex PCR. The table records some 200,000 clones, approximately 90% of them present only once. Input material: PBMCs or T cells enriched from blood (not recorded which). The receptors derive from a young woman who had recovered from COVID-19.

The V call is TRBV6-6, the J call TRBJ1-2, with TRBD1 matching over 9 bases. The germline V gene encodes CDR1 MNHNY and CDR2 SVGAGI (reference sequence). The CDR3 runs to 16 residues. J lost 7 bases, V lost 2 bases, and 11 bases had no gene match. Here the CDR3 reads CASSYGTGIIGLGYTF. The CDR3 DNA follows: TGTGCCAGCAGTTACGGGACAGGGATCATTGGTCTTGGCTACACCTTC.

The rearrangement joins TRBV11-3 to TRBJ2-2; 8 nucleotides agree with TRBD2. V lost 6 bases, J lost 6 bases, and 6 bases stayed unmatched. The CDR3 totals 14 residues. Germline CDR1 and CDR2: SGHNT and YENEEA. As DNA, the CDR3 is TGTGCCAGCAGGCCCGCGGGAGGTGCCGGGGAGCTGTTTTTT. Protein product: CASRPAGGAGELFF.